This TCR beta chain derives from a study of T cells after yellow fever vaccination. Study-wide context: Preparation of fractions with low cell numbers was performed using SMART-Seq v4 Ultra Low Input. Study results and caveats: Subsequent to the booster, the majority of primary-vaccination clones reappeared (96% CD4, about 90% CD8). Though weaker, the secondary response peaked faster, on day 5 versus 15.

Germline loops: CDR1 DFQATT, CDR2 SNEGSKA (reference sequence). V shed 8 bases, J shed 4 bases, and the junction held 16 bases outside the gene matches. This CDR3 spans 16 amino acids. Template switching with 5'RACE generated the TCR cDNA and added a universal primer site and UMIs. TCRdb reprocessed the 5' RACE reads with MiXCR, giving one entry per CDR3 protein. The sample consists of hundreds of thousands of distinct CDR3 sequences, 12% of them appearing once. This clonotype has more than one count but fewer than ten. Its antigen is as yet unknown. This sequence was found in a man in his thirties or forties who received the YFV17D yellow fever vaccine. The input for sequencing was PBMCs, taken on the day of the yellow fever booster vaccination. The genes are TRBV20-1 and TRBJ1-5; TRBD1 matches at 8 bases. In DNA, the CDR3 is TGCAGTTCTCCGGACAGGGATGAAGTAGCAAATCAGCCCCAGCATTTT. This encodes CSSPDRDEVANQPQHF.